These 30 T cell receptor beta chains originate from one sample sequenced in a study of T cell repertoires in cytomegalovirus infection. TCRdb re-called the reads with MiXCR, one entry per CDR3 protein. The sample lists about 250,000 distinct CDR3 sequences, roughly 6.5% seen once, with around 6.5% in the top ten. Source material: PBMCs. Every receptor here comes from a human donor in good health (CMV status not recorded). Some clones in this sample may be carry-over from other donors' samples.

This clonotype was found a few times. The rearrangement links TRBV20-1 to TRBJ2-3, with 11 bases lining up with TRBD2. CDR1 and CDR2 from the germline V gene are DFQATT and SNEGSKA (reference sequence). This CDR3 is built from 15 residues. The V segment lost 3 bases and the J segment 0 bases; nucleotides outside the gene matches: 2. This CDR3 is CSASSGGASTDTQYF. Written as DNA, the CDR3 is TGCAGTGCTAGTAGCGGGGGGGCCAGCACAGATACGCAGTATTTT.

This clonotype was detected many times. The rearrangement uses TRBV29-1 and TRBJ2-3, with D possibly being TRBD2 (7 bases). Trimming left V 7 bases short and J 2 bases short, with 13 bases between. Germline V gene data show CDR1 as SQVTM and CDR2 as ANQGSEA. The CDR3 consists of 13 residues. CDR3: CSAGGQLTDTQYF. The CDR3 DNA sequence: TGCAGCGCCGGGGGGCAGCTCACAGATACGCAGTATTTT.

This clonotype showed up many times. The chain combines TRBV20-1 with TRBJ1-5; D unresolved. Germline-derived CDR1 and CDR2 are DFQATT and SNEGSKA (reference sequence). CDR3 length equals 11 residues. Deletions cut 3 bases from V and 10 bases from J, with 10 bases between. Written as DNA, the CDR3 is TGCAGTGCTAGCCCAGCATCTCCCCAGCATTTT. Residues: CSASPASPQHF.

This clonotype showed up many times. The V and J genes are TRBV5-1 and TRBJ2-7, with 11 bases fitting TRBD1. The CDR3 runs to 16 residues. The germline gives CDR1 SGHRS, CDR2 YFSETQ. The ends lost 2 bases at V and 5 bases at J; junction bases unmatched: 9. CDR3 in amino acids: CASSLNPGTGGHEQYF. The CDR3, as DNA: TGCGCCAGCAGCTTAAACCCCGGGACAGGGGGACACGAGCAGTACTTC. Full variable domain (rest looked up from reference TRBV5-1 and TRBJ2-7): KAGVTQTPRYLIKTRGQQVTLSCSPISGHRSVSWYQQTPGQGLQFLFEYFSETQRNKGNFPGRFSGRQFSNSRSEMNVSTLELGDSALYLCASSLNPGTGGHEQYFGPGTRLTVT.

This clonotype was observed at least ten times. V is TRBV7-9 and J is TRBJ1-2; 8 nucleotides align to TRBD1. Per the germline V gene, CDR1 is SEHNR and CDR2 is FQNEAQ (reference sequence). The length of the CDR3 is 14 residues. V was clipped by 2 bases and J by 4 bases; unmatched bases: 3. The CDR3 DNA follows: TGTGCCAGCAGCTTACGAGGGACAGGCTATGGCTACACCTTC. It translates to CASSLRGTGYGYTF.

This clonotype has ten or more counts. V and J are TRBV19 and TRBJ1-1, with a tentative D call TRBD1 (5 bases). With 7 bases removed from V and 5 bases from J, the gap between germline ends came to 20 bases. Per the germline V gene, CDR1 is LNHDA and CDR2 is SQIVND (reference sequence). CDR3 size: 15 residues. This chain's CDR3 is CASIHPWRGRTEAFF. As DNA, the CDR3 is TGTGCCAGTATTCACCCCTGGAGGGGTCGGACTGAAGCTTTCTTT.

There are many counts of this clonotype. The V and J genes are TRBV5-1 and TRBJ2-1; the D gene is possibly TRBD1 (6 bases). The V gene's germline CDR1 is SGHRS and CDR2 YFSETQ. V lost 7 bases to trimming and J lost 10 bases, with 18 bases between them. The CDR3 has 13 amino acids. Here the CDR3 reads CASSGDRYREQFF. The CDR3 coding sequence is TGCGCCAGCTCCGGTGACAGGTACCGGGAGCAGTTCTTC.

This clonotype was seen repeatedly, ten times or more. V is TRBV12-3 or TRBV12-4 and J is TRBJ1-3; D uncertain. This CDR3 spans 14 amino acids. Trimming took 5 bases from V and 4 from J, leaving 12 bases between them. Here the CDR3 reads CASSLSASGNTIYF. The CDR3 nucleotides read TGTGCCAGCAGTCTTTCCGCTTCGGGAAACACCATATATTTT.

Ten or more counts support this clonotype. The chain links TRBV28 to TRBJ2-2; D not certain. Looked up from germline, CDR1 is MDHEN and CDR2 is SYDVKM. V lost 3 bases to trimming and J lost 0 bases, with 8 bases between them. The CDR3 loop spans 15 amino acids. CDR3 protein: CASSFWSANTGELFF. The CDR3 nucleotides read TGTGCCAGCAGTTTCTGGTCCGCGAACACCGGGGAGCTGTTTTTT.

The chain couples TRBV4-2 to TRBJ1-5; 7 bases are shared with TRBD1. V shed 0 bases, J shed 4 bases, and the junction held 3 bases outside the gene matches. The germline V gene has CDR1 LGHNA and CDR2 YNFKEQ. This CDR3 contains 15 residues. CDR3 sequence reads: CASSQEDRQNQPQHF. The CDR3 region has the DNA TGTGCCAGCAGCCAAGAGGACAGGCAAAATCAGCCCCAGCATTTT.

Turning to this clonotype: The CDR3 end shows no conserved phenylalanine or tryptophan, and so a read error is likely. This chain connects TRBV7-2 to TRBJ2-7; 8 bases map to TRBD1. V gave up 5 bases and J gave up 8 bases; unmatched junction bases: 5. This CDR3 is 12 amino acids long. Germline assignment: CDR1 SGHTA and CDR2 FQGNSA. CDR3 residues: CASSPRTGKQYL. The CDR3 nucleotides are TGTGCCAGCAGCCCTAGGACAGGGAAGCAGTACCTC.

This clonotype was seen repeatedly, ten times or more. The chain carries TRBV5-6 and TRBJ1-1, with TRBD1 as a possible D gene (5 bases). Germline V gives CDR1 SGHDT, CDR2 YYEEEE. The CDR3 extends over 18 amino acids. V lost 3 bases, J lost 1 base, and 22 bases lay in between. CDR3: CASSWTGGHWGTNTEAFF. The CDR3 region has the DNA TGTGCCAGCAGCTGGACGGGAGGTCATTGGGGGACGAACACTGAAGCTTTCTTT.

This clonotype was recorded at least ten times. The V gene is TRBV28, the J gene TRBJ1-2, with 9 bases aligning to TRBD1. CDR1 and CDR2 from the germline V gene are MDHEN and SYDVKM. The CDR3 extends over 12 amino acids. Losses at the gene ends were 5 bases for V and 9 bases for J; bases not matched to a gene: 4. The CDR3 protein is CASSLGQGSYTF. CDR3 nucleotide sequence: TGTGCCAGCAGTCTAGGACAGGGGAGCTACACCTTC.

The V call is TRBV6-2 or TRBV6-3, the J call TRBJ2-7; no definite D call. There are 14 residues in the CDR3. Deletions cut 5 bases from V and 2 bases from J, with 13 bases between. Germline V CDR1 and CDR2: MNHEY, SVGEGT. DNA for the CDR3: TGTGCCAGCAGTACCAATACACGGACCTACGAGCAGTACTTC. Encoded protein: CASSTNTRTYEQYF.

Points on this clonotype: Being one base from a much bigger clone, this may be a read error. The chain has TRBV29-1 and TRBJ2-2; either TRBD1 or TRBD2 may fit D (5 bases each). This CDR3 is 14 amino acids long. The V and J ends lost 4 bases and 4 bases respectively, with 13 bases between them. Germline lookup yields CDR1 SQVTM and CDR2 ANQGSEA. CDR3 in amino acids: CSVVGRETTGELFF. CDR3 DNA sequence: TGCAGCGTTGTGGGCAGGGAGACCACCGGGGAGCTGTTTTTT.

This clonotype was seen ten or more times. The chain links TRBV7-2 to TRBJ1-1; the D gene is possibly TRBD1 (5 bases). Trimming took off 2 bases at V and 2 bases at J, with 9 bases between the two ends. Germline V gives CDR1 SGHTA, CDR2 FQGNSA. The CDR3 consists of 14 residues. The CDR3 DNA follows: TGTGCCAGCAGCTTATGGGGGGGTAACACTGAAGCTTTCTTT. It is translated as CASSLWGGNTEAFF.

This clonotype came up many times. The chain has TRBV12-3 or TRBV12-4 and TRBJ1-4; maybe TRBD1 (6 bases). Trimming removed 0 bases from V and 8 bases from J, with 7 bases in between. The CDR3 runs 13 residues. The CDR3 protein is CASSLAGTEKLFF. In DNA, the CDR3 is TGTGCCAGCAGTTTAGCAGGGACAGAAAAACTGTTTTTT.

This clonotype was counted at least ten times. CDR3 sequence reads: CASNSRRDSNTGELFF. In DNA form, the CDR3 reads TGTGCCAGCAACAGTCGTCGGGACAGTAACACCGGGGAGCTGTTTTTT. This chain uses TRBV11-2 with TRBJ2-2, with 7 nucleotides matching TRBD1. This CDR3 is built from 16 residues. The V segment lost 7 bases and the J segment 2 bases; nucleotides outside the gene matches: 10. Germline V gene data show CDR1 as SGHAT and CDR2 as FQNNGV.

This clonotype was counted at least ten times. The rearrangement uses TRBV2 and TRBJ2-1; D remains unclear. V lost 4 bases to trimming and J lost 7 bases, with 2 bases between them. Per the germline V gene, CDR1 is SNHLY and CDR2 is FYNNEI. This CDR3 region has 10 residues. The CDR3 here is CASSGNEQFF. The CDR3 DNA reads TGTGCCAGCAGTGGTAATGAGCAGTTCTTC.

This clonotype was seen repeatedly, ten times or more. The chain is built from TRBV2 and TRBJ1-6; 7 positions match TRBD1. This CDR3 region has 14 residues. Germline CDR1 SNHLY, CDR2 FYNNEI. J gave up 7 bases and V 4 bases, and 4 bases lay outside the gene matches. CDR3 nucleotide sequence: TGTGCCAGCAGTGTGGGACAGCGGAATTCACCCCTCCACTTT. This sequence encodes CASSVGQRNSPLHF.

This clonotype was observed many times. The rearrangement links TRBV6-2 or TRBV6-3 to TRBJ2-4; a weak D match, TRBD1 (6 bases). Germline CDR1 is MNHEY and CDR2 is SVGEGT. The CDR3 has 15 amino acids. Trimming took off 4 bases at V and 1 base at J, with 11 bases between the two ends. CDR3 in amino acids: CASSFHRAAKNIQYF. CDR3 sequence (DNA): TGTGCCAGCAGTTTCCACAGGGCGGCCAAAAACATTCAGTACTTC.

In this sample, this clonotype turned up many times. The chain uses TRBV5-6 and TRBJ2-1; 8 bases are a match to TRBD2. V dropped 0 bases and J dropped 8; count of bases not matched to a gene: 1. Germline CDR1 SGHDT, CDR2 YYEEEE. The CDR3 sequence is 13 residues long. The CDR3 protein is CASSLAGLDEQFF. In DNA, the CDR3 is TGTGCCAGCAGCTTGGCGGGACTAGATGAGCAGTTCTTC. Supplemented by reference TRBV5-6 and TRBJ2-1, the full variable domain reads DAGVTQSPTHLIKTRGQQVTLRCSPKSGHDTVSWYQQALGQGPQFIFQYYEEEERQRGNFPDRFSGHQFPNYSSELNVNALLLGDSALYLCASSLAGLDEQFFGPGTRLTVL.

This clonotype was seen a few times. J is TRBJ2-7 and V is TRBV5-1, with 7 bases fitting TRBD1. This CDR3 has 15 residues. CDR1 is SGHRS and CDR2 is YFSETQ in the germline V gene. Trimming cost V 5 bases and J 2 bases; bases outside gene matches: 10. CDR3 residues: CASSPRTGNPYEQYF. The CDR3 bases are TGCGCCAGCAGTCCAAGGACAGGAAATCCCTACGAGCAGTACTTC.

This clonotype was counted ten times or more. The rearrangement joins TRBV28 to TRBJ1-1; D is perhaps TRBD1 (5 bases). This CDR3 has 14 amino acids. Germline CDR1 MDHEN, CDR2 SYDVKM. Trimming shortened V by 6 bases and J by 6 bases, and 17 bases separated the two germline ends. The CDR3 DNA is TGTGCCAGCAGAAAGCGCAGGGATAACGCTGAAGCTTTCTTT. Residues: CASRKRRDNAEAFF.

A few counts support this clonotype. The chain employs TRBV20-1 and TRBJ1-1; unclear D gene. Trimming shortened V by 0 bases and J by 9 bases, and 8 bases separated the two germline ends. Per the germline V gene, CDR1 is DFQATT and CDR2 is SNEGSKA (reference sequence). The CDR3 length is 11 residues. CDR3 sequence: CSAREDEKAFF. In DNA form, the CDR3 reads TGCAGTGCTAGAGAAGATGAGAAAGCTTTCTTT.

This clonotype has ten or more counts. The chain combines TRBV20-1 with TRBJ2-1; 10 bases line up with TRBD1. There are 14 residues in the CDR3. J gave up 4 bases and V 6 bases, and 6 bases lay outside the gene matches. The germline V gene has CDR1 DFQATT and CDR2 SNEGSKA (reference sequence). The CDR3 is CSALTGGLYNEQFF. The CDR3 coding sequence is TGCAGTGCCTTGACAGGGGGCTTGTACAATGAGCAGTTCTTC.

This clonotype was detected ten times or more. V gene TRBV19 combines with J gene TRBJ2-7, with 7 bases matching TRBD1. The CDR3 runs 17 residues. V dropped 5 bases and J dropped 5; count of bases not matched to a gene: 18. Germline values: CDR1 LNHDA, CDR2 SQIVND (reference sequence). CDR3 sequence: CASSATLLGGAGDEQYF. The CDR3 region has the DNA TGTGCCAGTAGTGCGACCCTCCTAGGGGGCGCAGGCGACGAGCAGTACTTC.

This clonotype was seen at least ten times. The chain links TRBV20-1 to TRBJ2-2; unclear D gene. The CDR3 runs to 12 residues. V lost 3 bases to trimming and J lost 1 base, with 3 bases between them. CDR1 and CDR2 (germline): DFQATT, SNEGSKA (reference sequence). The CDR3 region has the DNA TGCAGTGCTAGCAGGAACACCGGGGAGCTGTTTTTT. Translating it yields CSASRNTGELFF.

This clonotype showed up many times. V is TRBV29-1 and J is TRBJ1-2; D call uncertain. The CDR3 runs to 13 residues. From germline, CDR1 is SQVTM and CDR2 ANQGSEA. Trimming removed 2 bases at V and 8 bases at J, with 15 bases between. The CDR3 region has the DNA TGCAGCGTTGAATTGGGGATTTCTCGCGGCTACACCTTC. It specifies CSVELGISRGYTF.

The V and J genes are TRBV20-1 and TRBJ1-2; 8 bases line up with TRBD1. The CDR3 is made up of 12 amino acids. Trimming at V came to 5 bases and at J to 3 bases, leaving 2 bases not matched to a gene. Germline V CDR1 and CDR2: DFQATT, SNEGSKA (reference sequence). The CDR3: CSAVTGDYGYTF. DNA of the CDR3: TGCAGTGCTGTGACAGGGGACTATGGCTACACCTTC.